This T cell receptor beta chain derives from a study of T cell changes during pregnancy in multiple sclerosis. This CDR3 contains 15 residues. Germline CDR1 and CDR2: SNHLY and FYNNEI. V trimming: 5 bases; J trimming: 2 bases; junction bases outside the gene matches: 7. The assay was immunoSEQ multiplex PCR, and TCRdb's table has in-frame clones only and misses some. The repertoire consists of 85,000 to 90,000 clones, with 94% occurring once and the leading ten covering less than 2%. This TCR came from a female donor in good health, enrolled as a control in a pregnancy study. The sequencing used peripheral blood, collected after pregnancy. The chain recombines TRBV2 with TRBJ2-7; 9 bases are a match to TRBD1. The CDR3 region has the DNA TGTGCCAGCAGTCGAGGACAGGGGTCTACCTACGAGCAGTACTTC. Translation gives CASSRGQGSTYEQYF.